This T cell receptor beta chain was profiled in a study of CD8 T cells in ankylosing spondylitis. Study-wide results and caveats: Earlier authors reported some of these motif variants in reactive arthritis synovial fluid and blood.

Germline V gene sequence: CDR1 PRHDT, CDR2 FYEKMQ (reference sequence). This CDR3 has 18 amino acids. TCRdb passed the 5' RACE reads through MiXCR, listing each CDR3 protein once. The sample includes some 290,000 distinct CDR3 sequences, over 15% of them seen just once. On this clonotype: Its antigen is not identified. At one boundary the junction diverges from the germline segment, which might be a read error.

This chain links TRBV13 with TRBJ2-2; D may correspond to TRBD1 or TRBD2 (6 bases each). The TCR was taken from a male donor with ankylosing spondylitis or in good health (not recorded which). What was sequenced was blood, either unsorted or a sorted T cell fraction (not recorded which). The CDR3: CARSNTPGAGEDTGELFF. In DNA form, the CDR3 reads TGTGCCCGCAGCAACACTCCAGGGGCAGGGGAGGACACCGGGGAGCTGTTTTTT.